This TCR beta chain was captured by sequencing in a study of blood T cell repertoires in COVID-19 (dated by TCRdb to the early 2020s). Study-level background: The collaborator samples originated in the United States, Italy and Spain and spanned the acute and convalescent phases of COVID-19. The prospective study material was composed of cDNA or gDNA derived from T cells, B-cell-depleted T cells, or PBMCs. Subjects who had been exposed to COVID-19, were actively infected with it, or had recovered from it provided the deeply sampled blood TCRbeta repertoires that made up the dataset. The repertoires were released in a freely available public database meant as a resource for research on the immune response to SARS-CoV-2. Samples were obtained from the ongoing ImmuneRACE study (first 160 participants) and from 1,254 subjects provided by 6 global collaborators. Nearly every sample came with metadata listing a de-identified subject ID, COVID-19 status, age in years and sex. Where available, HLA class I and class II types were taken from metadata supplied by the sample provider and were not determined by assay-based typing. General study outcomes and caveats: Clinical and demographic metadata were provided uncurated, with the amount varying by source and participant.

The V and J ends are trimmed by 1 base and 4 bases, leaving 8 bases between them. CDR1 and CDR2 are read off the germline V gene as SGHTA and FQGNSA. Reading from cysteine to phenylalanine, the CDR3 counts 15 amino acids. Solely the CDR3 DNA is kept, with 45 bases framed from the first base. TCRbeta CDR3 regions were amplified from genomic DNA using the immunoSEQ Assay, a bias-controlled multiplex PCR. In the original analysis: Within the assay, amplification of reference gene primers was used to estimate how many nucleated cells each sample contained. To quantify the absolute abundance of each unique TCRbeta CDR3 rearrangement, sequence reads were collapsed and filtered. For each sample, productive Simpson clonality was calculated as the square root of Simpson's diversity index across productive rearrangements. TCRdb took over this immuneACCESS table, retaining in-frame rearrangements with V and J assigned. Such tables are incomplete; in checked studies, under half of the missing clones stem from an unresolved V gene, and the remainder is unexplained. The DNA was the basis for D and trimming; V, J and clone size are from that table. For this sample the table gives over 200,000 clones, of which approximately 91% were detected only once. The top ten constitute about 0.65% of the sample.

Concerning this clone: No cognate antigen has been identified for it. Per-nucleotide qualities are absent, and no much larger clonotype sits a single base away.

Collaborating institutions collected whole blood in K2EDTA tubes following their own protocols. For TCRbeta analysis, collaborator samples were shipped as frozen whole blood, as isolated PBMCs, or as DNA extracted from either sample type. Recombination joined TRBV7-2 with TRBJ1-6; the D gene cannot be named for sure. Sequenced material: peripheral blood. This clonotype was sampled from a human donor in a cohort sampled during active COVID-19. The CDR3 protein sequence reads: CASSLGSGYNSPLHF. The nucleotide sequence reads as follows: TGTGCCAGCAGCTTAGGATCAGGATATAATTCACCCCTCCACTTT.